Following are 2 T cell receptor beta chains from one sample sequenced in a study of response to subunit inactivated influenza vaccine. One entry per CDR3 protein results from TCRdb running MiXCR on the RT-PCR reads. Of 650,000 to 800,000 distinct CDR3 sequences listed, about 15% are singletons. The source material was PBMCs from blood, sampled 14 to 15 days before vaccination. The receptors were sampled from a man aged 50 to 60 who received an inactivated influenza vaccine.

The V call is TRBV20-1, the J call TRBJ2-1; 10 nucleotides agree with TRBD2. Trimming at V came to 2 bases and at J to 4 bases, leaving 8 bases not matched to a gene. CDR3 length: 16 amino acids. CDR1 and CDR2 (germline): DFQATT, SNEGSKA (reference sequence). This CDR3 reads CSARPTGLAEYNEQFF. The CDR3 bases are TGCAGTGCTAGACCGACTGGACTAGCGGAATACAATGAGCAGTTCTTC.

A few counts support this clonotype. The chain joins TRBV10-2 to TRBJ2-4; D possibly corresponds to TRBD1 (6 bases). This CDR3 contains 14 residues. CDR1 is WSHSY and CDR2 is SAAADI in the germline V gene. Trimming pared 4 bases from V and 2 bases from J, leaving 9 bases between. The CDR3 DNA is TGCGCCAGCAGTGGTCAGGGGCCCAAAAACATTCAGTACTTC. Translation: CASSGQGPKNIQYF.